Each of the 6 T cell receptor beta chains below was sequenced from the same sample in a study of somatic reversion in DOCK8 deficiency. From about 0.095 ug genomic DNA, TRB libraries were made by one-step EuroClonality-NGS amplicon PCR. TCRdb ran MiXCR on the multiplex PCR reads and lists one entry per CDR3 protein. The sample shows hundreds of distinct CDR3 sequences, over 25% of them seen only once. The sample comprised blood. All receptors derive from a human donor with DOCK8 deficiency.

By proportion, this clonotype is medium-sized. This rearrangement joins TRBV6-6 to TRBJ2-7, with a tentative D call TRBD1 (5 bases). Germline CDR1 MNHNY, CDR2 SVGAGI (reference sequence). V dropped 6 bases and J dropped 0 bases, with 12 bases sitting between them. This CDR3 spans 14 amino acids. The CDR3 DNA reads TGTGCCAGCAGCAGGGTCGGGCCCTCCTACGAGCAGTACTTC. It encodes CASSRVGPSYEQYF.

This clonotype came up once. A much larger clone differs by one base, so this may be a read error. The chain couples TRBV7-9 to TRBJ2-7; D is possibly TRBD2 (5 bases). The germline V gene encodes CDR1 SEHNR and CDR2 FQNEAQ (reference sequence). The CDR3 length is 14 residues. In nucleotides, the CDR3 is TGTGCCGGCAGCTTAGATGGCCCGGGATACGAGCAGTACTTC. Its translation is CAGSLDGPGYEQYF.

By frequency in the sample, this clonotype is medium-sized. The V call is TRBV5-1, the J call TRBJ1-5; D perhaps matches TRBD1 (6 bases). Trimming cost V 2 bases and J 4 bases, with 10 bases left between them. CDR3 size: 14 residues. CDR1 is SGHRS, CDR2 YFSETQ, per germline. CDR3 sequence (DNA): TGCGCCAGCAGCTTACAGGGAACTAATCAGCCCCAGCATTTT. This encodes CASSLQGTNQPQHF.

In regard to this clonotype: Possible read error: a much larger clone is one base away. The conserved phenylalanine or tryptophan normally closing the CDR3 is absent here, so this likely arose from a read error. V is TRBV2 and J is TRBJ2-7, with 7 nucleotides matching TRBD1. Germline CDR1 SNHLY, CDR2 FYNNEI. CDR3 length equals 14 residues. V lost 6 bases and J lost 0; bases outside the gene matches: 5. CDR3 amino acids: CASRQGPSSYEQYL. The CDR3 DNA reads as TGTGCCAGCAGACAGGGGCCAAGCTCCTACGAGCAGTACCTC.

The chain links TRBV21-1 to TRBJ1-6. TRBV21-1 is an annotated pseudogene. There are 14 residues in the CDR3. CDR3 residues: CASSSGRHNSPLHF. CDR3 coding DNA: TGTGCCAGCAGCAGTGGACGGCATAATTCACCCCTCCACTTT.

Ten or more counts support this clonotype. The gene calls are TRBV30 and TRBJ2-3; 8 positions agree with TRBD2. The CDR3 length is 14 residues. V was pared by 2 bases and J by 2 bases, with 3 bases of the junction left unmatched. Germline V CDR1 and CDR2: GTSNPN, SVGIG (reference sequence). CDR3 sequence (DNA): TGTGCCTGGAGTTTAGCGGGGAACACAGATACGCAGTATTTT. Protein sequence: CAWSLAGNTDTQYF.